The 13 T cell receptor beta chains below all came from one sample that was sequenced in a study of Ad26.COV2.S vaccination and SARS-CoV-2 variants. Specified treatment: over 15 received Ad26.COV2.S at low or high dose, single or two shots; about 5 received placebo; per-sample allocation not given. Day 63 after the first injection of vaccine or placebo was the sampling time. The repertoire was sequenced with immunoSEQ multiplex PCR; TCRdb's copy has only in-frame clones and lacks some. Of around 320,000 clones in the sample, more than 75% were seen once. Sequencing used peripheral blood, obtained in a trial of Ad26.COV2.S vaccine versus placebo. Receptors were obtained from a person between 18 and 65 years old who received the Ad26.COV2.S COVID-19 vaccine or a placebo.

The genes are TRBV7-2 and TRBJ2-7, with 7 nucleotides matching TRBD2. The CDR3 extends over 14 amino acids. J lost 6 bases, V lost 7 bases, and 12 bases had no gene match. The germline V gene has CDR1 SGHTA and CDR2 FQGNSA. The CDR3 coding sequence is TGTGCCAGCACTTTAACGGGAGGCTCAGGCGAGCAGTACTTC. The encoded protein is CASTLTGGSGEQYF. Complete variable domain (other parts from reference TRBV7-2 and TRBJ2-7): GAGVSQSPSNKVTEKGKDVELRCDPISGHTALYWYRQSLGQGLEFLIYFQGNSAPDKSGLPSDRFSAERTGGSVSTLTIQRTQQEDSAVYLCASTLTGGSGEQYFGPGTRLTVT.

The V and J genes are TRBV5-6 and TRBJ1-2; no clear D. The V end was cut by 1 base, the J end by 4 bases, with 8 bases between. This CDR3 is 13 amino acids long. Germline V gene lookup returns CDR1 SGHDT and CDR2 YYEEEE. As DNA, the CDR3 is TGTGCCAGCAGCTTGAGTCGGACCTATGGCTACACCTTC. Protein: CASSLSRTYGYTF.

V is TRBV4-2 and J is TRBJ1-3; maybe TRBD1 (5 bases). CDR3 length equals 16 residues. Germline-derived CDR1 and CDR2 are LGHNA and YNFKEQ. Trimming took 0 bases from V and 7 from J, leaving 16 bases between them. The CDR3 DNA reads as TGTGCCAGCAGCCAAGATAGGGGACGTGTTGGGAACACCATATATTTT. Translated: CASSQDRGRVGNTIYF.

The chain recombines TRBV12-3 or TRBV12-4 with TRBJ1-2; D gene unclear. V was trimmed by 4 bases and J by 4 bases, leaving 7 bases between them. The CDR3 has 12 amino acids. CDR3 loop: CASSYQSYGYTF. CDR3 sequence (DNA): TGTGCCAGCAGTTACCAGAGCTATGGCTACACCTTC.

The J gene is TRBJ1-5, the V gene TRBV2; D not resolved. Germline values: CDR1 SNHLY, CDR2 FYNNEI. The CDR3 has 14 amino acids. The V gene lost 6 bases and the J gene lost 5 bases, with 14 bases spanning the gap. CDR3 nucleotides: TGTGCCAGCAGCCCCACGGGGTACGATCAGCCCCAGCATTTT. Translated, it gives CASSPTGYDQPQHF.

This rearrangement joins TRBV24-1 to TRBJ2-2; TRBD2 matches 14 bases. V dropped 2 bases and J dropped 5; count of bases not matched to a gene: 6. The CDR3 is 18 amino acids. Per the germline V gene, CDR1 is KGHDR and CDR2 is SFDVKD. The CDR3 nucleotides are TGTGCCACCAGTGATTCCGGACTAGCGGGGGGCCGGACCGGGGAGCTGTTTTTT. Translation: CATSDSGLAGGRTGELFF.

The CDR3 loop reads CASSFTGTTGGNTIYF. The CDR3 nucleotides read TGCGCCAGCAGCTTCACCGGGACAACTGGAGGAAACACCATATATTTT. The chain uses TRBV5-1 and TRBJ1-3; perhaps TRBD1 as D (6 bases). Trimming left V 2 bases short and J 4 bases short, with 16 bases between. CDR1 and CDR2 (germline): SGHRS, YFSETQ. CDR3 size: 16 residues.

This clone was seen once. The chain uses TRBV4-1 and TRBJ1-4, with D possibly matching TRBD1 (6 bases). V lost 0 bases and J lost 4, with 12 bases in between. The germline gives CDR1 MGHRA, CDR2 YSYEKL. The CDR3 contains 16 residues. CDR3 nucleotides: TGCGCCAGCAGCCAAGATTGGGCCAGGGGTAATGAAAAACTGTTTTTT. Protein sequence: CASSQDWARGNEKLFF.

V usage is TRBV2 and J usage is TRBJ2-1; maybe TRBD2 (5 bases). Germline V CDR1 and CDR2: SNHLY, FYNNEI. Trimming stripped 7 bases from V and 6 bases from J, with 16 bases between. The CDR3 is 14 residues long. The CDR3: CASKGAVHGNEQFF. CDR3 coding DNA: TGTGCCAGCAAAGGAGCGGTCCATGGCAATGAGCAGTTCTTC. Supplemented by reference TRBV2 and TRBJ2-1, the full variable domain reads EPEVTQTPSHQVTQMGQEVILRCVPISNHLYFYWYRQILGQKVEFLVSFYNNEISEKSEIFDDQFSVERPDGSNFTLKIRSTKLEDSAMYFCASKGAVHGNEQFFGPGTRLTVL.

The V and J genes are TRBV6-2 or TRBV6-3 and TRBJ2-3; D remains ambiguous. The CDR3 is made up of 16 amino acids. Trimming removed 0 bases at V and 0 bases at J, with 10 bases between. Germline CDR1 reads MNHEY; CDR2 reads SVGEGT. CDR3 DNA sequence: TGTGCCAGCAGTTACTCCAAGAGAGACAGCACAGATACGCAGTATTTT. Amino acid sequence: CASSYSKRDSTDTQYF.

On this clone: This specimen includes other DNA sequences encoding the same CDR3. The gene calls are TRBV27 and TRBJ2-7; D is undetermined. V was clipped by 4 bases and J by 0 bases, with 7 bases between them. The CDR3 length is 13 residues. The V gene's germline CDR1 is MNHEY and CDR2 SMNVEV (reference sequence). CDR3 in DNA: TGTGCCAGCAGTTATGGGCTCTCCTACGAGCAGTACTTC. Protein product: CASSYGLSYEQYF.

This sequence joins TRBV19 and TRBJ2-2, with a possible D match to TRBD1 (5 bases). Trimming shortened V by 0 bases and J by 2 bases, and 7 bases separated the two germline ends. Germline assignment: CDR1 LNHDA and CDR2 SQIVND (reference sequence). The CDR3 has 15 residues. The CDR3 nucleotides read TGTGCCAGTAGTATAGAAGGACATAACACCGGGGAGCTGTTTTTT. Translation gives CASSIEGHNTGELFF.

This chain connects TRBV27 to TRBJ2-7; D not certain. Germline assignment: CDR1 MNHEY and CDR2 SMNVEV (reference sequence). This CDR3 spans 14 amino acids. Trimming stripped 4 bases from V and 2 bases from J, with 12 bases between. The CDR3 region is CASSWTGPTYEQYF. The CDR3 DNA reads TGTGCCAGCAGTTGGACCGGGCCCACCTACGAGCAGTACTTC.